This T cell receptor beta chain was sequenced during a study of regulatory T cells in long-lasting Graves disease listed by TCRdb under 2021. In the study overall: To count as having persistent Graves' disease, a patient had to have received antithyroid drug treatment for over 5 years with TSH receptor autoantibodies remaining persistently positive. This study used TCR sequencing and RNA sequencing of peripheral blood to compare persistent Graves' disease patients against newly diagnosed Graves' disease patients. The study was registered as a clinical trial and conducted in China. TCR sequencing covered some 13 persistent and approximately 20 newly diagnosed Graves' disease patients, around 33 samples in total. Antithyroid drugs had been taken for about 10.3 years on average by persistent Graves' disease patients in the clinical cohort.

V loses 3 bases at its end and J loses 0 bases; junction bases beyond the gene matches: 8. The CDR3 has 17 amino acids, counting the end cysteine and phenylalanine. Only the CDR3 DNA is retained, 51 bases long and in frame from the first base. CDR1 is given as SNHLY and CDR2 as FYNNEI, both from the germline V gene. This clonotype was counted at least ten times. Its antigen is still unknown. No base qualities exist here, and no much larger clone lies one base off it. Library preparation used multiplex PCR. The sequencer was an Illumina HiSeq 4000. TCR beta libraries were built with iRepertoire HTBI primers and Arm-PCR amplification of CDR3 regions. Gel purification was performed on PCR products prior to sequencing. The paper's data handling went like this. Gene usage analysis of CDR3 amino acid clonotypes used the approximately 62 TRBV and 11 to 15 TRBJ segments found across samples. COPE and FqMerger were used to merge filtered high-quality paired reads into contigs. Contigs were aligned with BLAST to IMGT TRBV, TRBD and TRBJ reference genes, and CDR3 was defined per IMGT. Clonotypes above 0.1% frequency were classified as highly expanded clones. Shannon entropy served as the measure of repertoire diversity, while the Gini coefficient captured V-J evenness. A clonotype was considered public if more than one individual shared it. TCRdb redid the processing of the public reads, applying fastp at Q25 and MiXCR, and retained in-frame beta chains. Entries are consolidated by CDR3 protein sequence, retaining the most common genes and DNA. The V and J calls here are based on TCRdb, not the publication. Within this sample are 350,000 to 500,000 distinct CDR3 sequences, with 20% to 25% of them counted one time only. The ten largest clones capture 13% to 15% of the sample.

The label giving this sample's time point can be read as: persistent/refractory GD, antithyroid drugs over 5 years with positive TRAb. RNA was extracted from PBMCs in TRIzol for both TCR sequencing and RNA sequencing. Graves' disease was diagnosed according to American Thyroid Association guidelines. Recruitment of patients was carried out at an endocrinology department in Xi'an, China. Each patient gave about 9.1 milliliters of peripheral blood, collected in an EDTA anticoagulant tube. Ficoll Paque Plus density gradient separation was used to isolate PBMCs, and no further T cell sorting was performed. An Agilent 2100 Bioanalyzer and agarose gel were used to assess RNA quality, and a NanoDrop 2000 was used to measure RNA concentration. General study outcomes and caveats: Preferential use of TRBV28, TRBJ1-2 and TRBJ2-5 was observed in persistent disease, whereas TRBV20-1 and TRBJ2-1 were favored in newly diagnosed disease. A larger number of public clonotypes was shared among persistent patients (around 2,500) than among newly diagnosed patients (around 880). Persistent Graves' disease patients showed lower TCR Shannon entropy and fewer highly expanded clones than newly diagnosed patients, suggesting clonal expansion. As a limitation, the authors acknowledged that the small sample size may reduce accuracy. Sequencing and analysis were limited to the TCR beta chain. Peripheral blood alone was examined, since thyroid tissue, which constituted the primary lesion, could not be accessed.

Sequencing was performed on peripheral blood mononuclear cells (PBMCs), taken when the disease was refractory, from a patient treated with antithyroid drugs. This receptor was identified in a female donor with Graves disease. The sequence joins TRBV2 to TRBJ1-3; 7 central nucleotides agree with TRBD1. The bases are TGTGCCAGCAGTGATCCCCGGGACAGAAACTCTGGAAACACCATATATTTT. Its translation is CASSDPRDRNSGNTIYF.